This T cell receptor (beta chain) was sequenced during a study of cytomegalovirus exposure and HLA in healthy donors (dated by TCRdb to 2015 to 2018). Looking at the study overall: In an earlier analysis of under 750 of the donors, 250 to 350 Gb of sequence data and some 120 million unique TCR beta sequences from about 190 million T cells were reported. Roughly 310 gigabases of sequencing data and approximately 93 million unique TCR sequences were included in an early release covering roughly 600 HLA-typed donors. Of the roughly 390 genotyped donors, about 80% fell in the genetic ancestry cluster associated with self-reported Caucasian donors. The aim of the study was to test whether cataloging public T cell receptors could identify signatures of past pathogen exposure. The T cell repertoires of 666 subjects were profiled by immunosequencing and related to cytomegalovirus serostatus. Along with the roughly 710-subject first cohort, a separate validation cohort of over 90 different subjects was used. The study combined high-throughput TCR immunosequencing, statistical association of individual TCRs with disease status, and machine learning to predict cytomegalovirus infection status. In a later analysis, previously published TCR beta repertoires from hundreds of donors were re-analyzed and high-resolution HLA genotyping was added so that TCR occurrence patterns could be studied. The later analysis used no new phenotypic data to find candidate immune exposures, relying instead on TCR beta sequences and their occurrence across donors. In an earlier analysis of 587 of the donors, high-throughput TCR beta sequencing was used to judge whether each TCR beta V gene segment behaved as functional or pseudogenic. Alongside the repertoire data, information on donor age, sex, ethnicity and CMV serostatus was compiled. In a later genetic analysis, genome-wide SNP genotypes for about three fifths of the roughly 670 donors were used, and that subset was treated as a discovery cohort. All discovery cohort repertoires had been generated on a single sequencing platform. HLA typing included class I and class II loci at four-digit resolution. Typing coverage differed by locus: A, B, C, DRB1 and DQB1 were typed in roughly 620-630 donors, DQA1 in about 560, DPA1 in roughly 590, and DPB1 in roughly 450. A few DR-DQ haplotypes were treated as single units for association and clustering because of strong linkage in the cohort. Among almost 400 genotyped donors of the cohort, an average of 235,054 unique TCR beta nucleotide sequences were sequenced per donor, around 18% of them non-productive. Study-wide findings and limitations: In a later analysis, some 17,000 TCR beta sequences were associated with specific HLA alleles at a false discovery rate of 0.05. The study listed 164 TCR beta chains as associated with cytomegalovirus. A later analysis found that HLA-associated TCR beta chains were more clonally expanded and had lower generation probabilities than equally common non-associated chains. According to a later genetic analysis, donors in an Asian-associated ancestry cluster had fewer N-insertions in productive TCRs than the approximately 670-donor mean. According to the authors, the approach could potentially be generalized to other disease states and immunological phenotypes. While some public TCRs were present in many individuals, most TCR sequences turned up only very rarely across donors. Cytomegalovirus status was reported to be diagnosed by the classifier with high specificity and sensitivity in both the original and validation cohorts. In a later genetic analysis, a missense DCLRE1C variant was associated with V-gene and J-gene trimming of TCR beta chains, and the association was replicated in an independent cohort. Correlated functional status among segregating V segments might be attributable to linkage disequilibrium, but an unknown experimental factor could not be ruled out. Because counts were too low, roughly 18 rarely observed V segments, including chromosome 9 orphons, were left out of the earlier analysis of some 600 of the donors. Because HLA typing was unavailable for some donors at each locus, only the typed subset was used in association tests. A cluster of highly shared sequence variants was judged likely to be a technical artifact of the sequencing pipeline. The only immune exposure information available for the cohort was CMV serostatus. When HLA alleles, especially DR and DQ, strongly co-occurred, TCR associations were difficult to assign to individual alleles. In this cohort, only TCR beta chains were sequenced, and detectable features were limited by the absence of alpha or paired-chain data. A further reported finding was that TCR beta sequences accurately predicted the HLA-A and HLA-B alleles for most subjects in the first cohort. Broadly in line with IMGT annotations, most TCR beta V segments showed up in productive rearrangements about 87% or about 30% of the time in an earlier analysis of roughly 590 of the donors. According to a later analysis, most CMV-associated TCR beta chains appeared to be HLA-restricted, and the HLA associations seemed to be driven largely by CMV exposure. In a later analysis, the rate of TCR association differed among HLA loci, with DRB1 alleles having the most associated TCRs and HLA-C alleles having the fewest. Because the 87-base-pair reads could not distinguish some IMGT-functional V segments, including TRBV6-2 and TRBV6-3, those segments were excluded. Sequencing depth was assumed to be roughly uniform across donors in the presence/absence analyses, though that assumption may not hold. A later analysis reported that several top co-occurrence clusters appeared linked to parvovirus B19, influenza, CMV and Epstein-Barr virus. A few of the identified cytomegalovirus-associated TCR beta chains were confirmed in vitro to be specific for cytomegalovirus antigens.

This clone showed up just once. Its antigen remains undetermined. No quality values exist for individual bases; no much larger clone is one base distant. The library relied on the immunoSEQ multiplex PCR assay. The multiplex PCR relied on a mix of 60 forward primers for TCR Vbeta segments and 13 reverse primers for TCR Jbeta segments. A multiplex PCR assay on genomic DNA amplified the CDR3 region of rearranged TCR beta genes. The Illumina HiSeq System was used to sequence the amplified TCR beta libraries as 87-base-pair reads. The authors processed their data as follows. In a later analysis, around 80 million unique TCR beta chains were counted across the approximately 670 repertoires, and about 10 million of these chains were shared by at least two donors. A nearest-neighbor algorithm error-corrected the raw reads and collapsed the reads into unique sequences, merging closely related sequences to remove PCR and sequencing errors. V, D and J gene segments were assigned by aligning CDR3 sequences to IMGT reference sequences. For a sequence to be retained, a match of at least six nucleotides was required to both a V gene segment and a J gene segment. Rearrangements were classified as productive when the CDR3 lacked stop codons and remained in frame with V and J, and all other rearrangements were classified as non-productive. Following IMGT convention, CDR3 was defined as the stretch from the second conserved V-encoded cysteine to the conserved J-encoded phenylalanine. The earlier analysis of about 560 of the donors excluded any sequence lacking an unambiguous match to a single V gene segment. An earlier analysis of around 600 of the donors classified V segments as functional when productive rearrangements were above 56.7% and as segregating when the standard deviation between donors was above 5%. To diagnose cytomegalovirus status from the catalog of TCR beta chain sequences, a statistical classification framework was built. V and J gene assignment, in a later analysis, came from comparing TCR nucleotide sequences with IMGT/GENE-DB human TR gene sequences. Using the TCRdist pipeline, a later analysis assigned CDR3 sequences along with most-parsimonious VDJ recombination scenarios. A later analysis defined each TCR beta chain by its CDR3 amino acid sequence plus V-gene family, and excluded reads lacking a unique V-gene family. As a way to deal with suspected cross-contamination and a sequencing artifact, a later analysis dropped over 550 nucleotide sequences that were highly shared and had low generation probability. A later analysis calculated a clonal expansion index for each public chain from normalized within-repertoire ranks of inferred template counts. In a later analysis, generation probabilities were computed using a VDJ recombination model fitted to out-of-frame rearrangements, and the results were checked against IGoR. In a later analysis, TCR-TCR, TCR-HLA and TCR-CMV co-occurrence was scored with hypergeometric tests, and a repertoire-size bias correction was applied to TCR pairs. False discovery rates were estimated in a later analysis by permuting HLA or CMV assignments 20 times. A later analysis grouped co-occurring TCRs with DBSCAN, adding TCRdist sequence similarity when clustering within HLA-allele-positive subsets. Repertoires with fewer than 30,000 or more than 120,000 public chains were left out of co-occurrence clustering, as were a few repertoires with anomalous nucleotide sharing. TCRdb's version of the immuneACCESS table is confined to in-frame rearrangements and falls short of the full clone set. An unresolved V gene accounts for under half of the shortfall where checked; the remainder is of unknown origin. For V, J and clone size, that table is used; D and trimming come from the DNA. Here the sample has approximately 110,000 clones; 70% to 75% occur a single time. The ten top clones hold about 4% of the sample.

The cohort comprised some 730 healthy bone marrow donors. Cohort members were all nominally healthy when sampled, although unrecorded immune exposures were likely present. The donor was CMV seronegative and was included in the group of several hundred seronegative cohort members. A peripheral blood sample was collected from each donor, and TCR beta sequencing was performed on peripheral blood mononuclear cells. The Qiagen DNeasy Blood Extraction Kit was used to extract genomic DNA from the blood cell samples. The CDR3, cysteine through phenylalanine, is 12 amino acids long. Only the CDR3 portion is preserved as DNA: 36 bases, with reading frame beginning at the first base. From a lookup of the germline V gene, CDR1 and CDR2 are SNHLY and FYNNEI. Trimming at the junction amounts to 8 bases on V and 4 bases on J, and the germline ends lie 9 bases apart.

The rearranged chain carries TRBV2 and TRBJ2-1; the D gene assignment is ambiguous. This clonotype was obtained from a woman aged 40 to 50 in good health and CMV-seronegative. The sequenced sample was PBMCs. The CDR3 region: CASGLSYNEQFF. The DNA sequence follows: TGTGCCAGCGGGCTATCATACAATGAGCAGTTCTTC.